A single sample gave rise to the 8 T cell receptor beta chains below, sequenced in a study of cytomegalovirus exposure and HLA in healthy donors. A multiplex PCR was run with 60 Vbeta primers and 13 Jbeta primers. Assay used: immunoSEQ multiplex PCR; TCRdb lists only in-frame clones, some missing. The table lists 110,000 or so clones, just under 80% of them singletons. The specimen was PBMCs. The receptors originated from a man under 40 in good health and CMV-seronegative.

This chain connects TRBV5-4 to TRBJ2-1; TRBD2 matches 10 bases. V shed 4 bases, J shed 4 bases, and the junction held 14 bases outside the gene matches. The CDR3 spans 18 residues. The V gene's germline CDR1 is SGHNT and CDR2 YYREEE (reference sequence). This CDR3 is CASSPDMKAGGLYNEQFF. The DNA for the CDR3 is TGTGCCAGCAGCCCGGACATGAAAGCGGGGGGGTTGTACAATGAGCAGTTCTTC.

The chain links TRBV14 to TRBJ2-7; perhaps TRBD1 as D (5 bases). CDR1 SGHDN and CDR2 FVKESK come from the germline V gene. V was cut by 5 bases and J by 5 bases, with 13 bases left in between. This CDR3 comprises 13 residues. As DNA, the CDR3 is TGTGCCAGCAGCTACAGTCCAGGGAACGAGCAGTACTTC. This codes for CASSYSPGNEQYF.

The chain has TRBV30 and TRBJ2-7, with D possibly being TRBD1 (5 bases). CDR3 length: 14 amino acids. Deletions cut 4 bases from V and 7 bases from J, with 20 bases between. Per germline, CDR1 GTSNPN and CDR2 SVGIG (reference sequence). As DNA, the CDR3 is TGTGCCTGGACACGTCCAGGGTTGGGCCTAGAGCAGTACTTC. Amino acids: CAWTRPGLGLEQYF.

V and J are TRBV7-8 and TRBJ1-2; the match to TRBD1 covers 8 bases. This CDR3 has 16 amino acids. V gave up 2 bases and J gave up 4 bases; unmatched junction bases: 9. Germline V gene sequence: CDR1 SGHVS, CDR2 FQNEAQ. The CDR3 DNA reads TGTGCCAGCAGCTTATACAAGAGCGGACAGGGCTATGGCTACACCTTC. Translated, it gives CASSLYKSGQGYGYTF.

The J gene is TRBJ1-1, the V gene TRBV27; a possible D gene is TRBD1 (5 bases). Per germline, CDR1 MNHEY and CDR2 SMNVEV (reference sequence). The CDR3 sequence is 14 residues long. Deletions cut 2 bases from V and 5 bases from J, with 12 bases between. In DNA, the CDR3 is TGTGCCAGCAGTTTAGGGACTACGGGTACTGAAGCTTTCTTT. Its protein is CASSLGTTGTEAFF.

The rearrangement uses TRBV7-9 and TRBJ1-1; weak D call: TRBD1 (5 bases). V was trimmed by 7 bases and J by 0 bases, leaving 12 bases between them. The germline gives CDR1 SEHNR, CDR2 FQNEAQ (reference sequence). This CDR3 is built from 14 residues. CDR3 nucleotides: TGTGCCAGCACCGACAGTTTAATGAACACTGAAGCTTTCTTT. Protein product: CASTDSLMNTEAFF.

The rearrangement joins TRBV28 to TRBJ2-7; 8 positions match TRBD1. Germline trimming cut 4 bases from V and 2 bases from J; bases unmatched to any gene: 10. Germline V lookup: CDR1 MDHEN, CDR2 SYDVKM. The CDR3 is made up of 16 amino acids. CDR3 region: CASSSEGQGRPYEQYF. The CDR3 region has the DNA TGTGCCAGCAGTTCAGAAGGACAGGGCCGACCCTACGAGCAGTACTTC.

V usage is TRBV13 and J usage is TRBJ1-1; 8 bases agree with TRBD1. J was trimmed by 1 base and V by 5 bases; bases with no gene match: 9. CDR3 length equals 16 residues. CDR1 is PRHDT and CDR2 is FYEKMQ in the germline V gene (reference sequence). This CDR3 reads CASSLDGGTGNTEAFF. The CDR3 nucleotides read TGTGCCAGCAGCCTAGACGGTGGGACAGGGAACACTGAAGCTTTCTTT. Supplemented by reference TRBV13 and TRBJ1-1, the full variable domain reads AAGVIQSPRHLIKEKRETATLKCYPIPRHDTVYWYQQGPGQDPQFLISFYEKMQSDKGSIPDRFSAQQFSDYHSELNMSSLELGDSALYFCASSLDGGTGNTEAFFGQGTRLTVV.